The source of this T cell receptor (beta chain) is a study of shared clonotypes between healthy human individuals. Points from the study as a whole: Estimated clonotype richness was generally higher in naive than memory subsets.

This clone was counted a single time. As yet, its antigen is unknown. Deep was the level at which the assay was run. Produced via immunoSEQ multiplex PCR; TCRdb's table is partial and in-frame only. The sample carries millions of clones, over 85% recorded once. The TCR sequence derives from a man aged 18 to 30 in good health. Material: naive CD4+ T cells sorted from blood. The subset denotes: CD45RA+ positively selected.

The CDR3 sequence is CASSESLPGETQYF. DNA of the CDR3: TGTGCCAGCAGTGAATCTCTGCCAGGGGAGACCCAGTACTTC. V gene TRBV25-1 combines with J gene TRBJ2-5; a weak D match, TRBD1 (5 bases). V was shortened by 1 base and J by 5 bases, with 11 bases between the two germline ends. Germline assignment: CDR1 MGHDK and CDR2 SYGVNS. This CDR3 spans 14 amino acids.